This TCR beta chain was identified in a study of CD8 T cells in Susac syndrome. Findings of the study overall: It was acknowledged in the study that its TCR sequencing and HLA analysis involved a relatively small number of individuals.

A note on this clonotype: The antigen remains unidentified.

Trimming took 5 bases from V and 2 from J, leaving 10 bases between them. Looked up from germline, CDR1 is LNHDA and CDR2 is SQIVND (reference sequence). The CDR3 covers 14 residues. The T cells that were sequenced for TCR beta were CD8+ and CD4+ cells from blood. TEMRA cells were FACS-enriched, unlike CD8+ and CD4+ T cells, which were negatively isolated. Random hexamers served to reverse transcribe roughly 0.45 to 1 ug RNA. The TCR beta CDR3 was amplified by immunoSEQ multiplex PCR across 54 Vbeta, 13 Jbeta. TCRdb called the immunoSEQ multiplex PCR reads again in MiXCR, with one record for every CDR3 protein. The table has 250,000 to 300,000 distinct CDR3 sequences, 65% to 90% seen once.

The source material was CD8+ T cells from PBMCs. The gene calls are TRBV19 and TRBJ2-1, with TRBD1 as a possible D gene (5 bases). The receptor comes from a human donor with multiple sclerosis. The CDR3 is CASSPGWTYNEQFF. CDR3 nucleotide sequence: TGTGCCAGTAGTCCAGGGTGGACCTACAATGAGCAGTTCTTC.